One and the same sample provided the 20 T cell receptor beta chains below, sequenced in a study of radiotherapy plus CTLA-4 blockade in lung cancer. Sequencing used immunoSEQ multiplex PCR; TCRdb keeps in-frame clones, though not all of them. The sample carries roughly 80,000 clones, 78% recorded once. This material consisted of peripheral blood, taken from a patient treated with radiotherapy plus ipilimumab. Every receptor here comes from a human donor with non-small cell lung cancer who had a partial response to radiotherapy plus ipilimumab. Some clones in this sample may be carry-over from other donors' samples.

The chain combines TRBV6-6 with TRBJ2-5; TRBD1 agrees at 10 bases. V was clipped by 5 bases and J by 2 bases; unmatched bases: 2. The CDR3 has 14 residues. Germline V gene lookup returns CDR1 MNHNY and CDR2 SVGAGI (reference sequence). The CDR3 reads CASSGQGVQETQYF. The CDR3 nucleotides are TGTGCCAGCAGTGGACAGGGGGTACAAGAGACCCAGTACTTC.

This chain uses TRBV19 with TRBJ1-5; D remains ambiguous. V was clipped by 7 bases and J by 5 bases, with 18 bases between them. Germline CDR1 and CDR2: LNHDA and SQIVND (reference sequence). This CDR3 has 15 amino acids. CDR3 DNA sequence: TGTGCCAGTACCCCCACCCCACAGCCTTATCAGCCCCAGCATTTT. This codes for CASTPTPQPYQPQHF.

The chain employs TRBV7-3 and TRBJ1-6; 8 nucleotides align to TRBD1. Germline V gives CDR1 SGHTA, CDR2 FQGTGA. The CDR3 has 17 residues. The J segment lost 10 bases and the V segment lost 4 bases, leaving 15 bases of the junction unmatched. The CDR3 region has the DNA TGTGCCAGCAGCTCTCAACCCCCAGGGACAGGAGGGTCACCCCTCCACTTT. Residues: CASSSQPPGTGGSPLHF.

This clone was seen a few times. The chain has TRBV28 and TRBJ1-1; the match to TRBD1 covers 9 bases. Per germline, CDR1 MDHEN and CDR2 SYDVKM. CDR3 length: 15 residues. V trimming: 5 bases; J trimming: 4 bases; junction bases outside the gene matches: 8. CDR3 sequence: CASSRPGQGLTEAFF. CDR3 DNA: TGTGCCAGCAGTCGACCGGGACAGGGACTCACTGAAGCTTTCTTT.

This clone was detected a few times. The chain couples TRBV11-2 to TRBJ2-3, with 9 positions matching TRBD2. There are 16 residues in the CDR3. Germline V gene sequence: CDR1 SGHAT, CDR2 FQNNGV. The V segment lost 5 bases and the J segment 0 bases; nucleotides outside the gene matches: 6. This CDR3 reads CASSQRLAESTDTQYF. The CDR3 DNA follows: TGTGCCAGCAGCCAGAGACTAGCGGAGAGCACAGATACGCAGTATTTT.

The chain is built from TRBV9 and TRBJ2-2; perhaps TRBD2 as D (6 bases). The CDR3 loop spans 16 amino acids. Trimming took off 0 bases at V and 1 base at J, with 10 bases between the two ends. Germline CDR1 reads SGDLS; CDR2 reads YYNGEE. DNA of the CDR3: TGTGCCAGCAGCGTAGGAAGTAGCGGGAACACCGGGGAGCTGTTTTTT. This codes for CASSVGSSGNTGELFF.

This chain joins TRBV11-2 and TRBJ2-5, with 7 positions matching TRBD2. The V segment lost 4 bases and the J segment 2 bases; nucleotides outside the gene matches: 4. CDR1 and CDR2 from the germline V gene are SGHAT and FQNNGV. The CDR3 covers 14 residues. The DNA of the CDR3 is TGTGCCAGCAGCTCCGGGACTATTCAAGAGACCCAGTACTTC. Translation gives CASSSGTIQETQYF.

This clone was observed a handful of times. The chain joins TRBV9 to TRBJ2-3; 14 bases align to TRBD2. Germline loops: CDR1 SGDLS, CDR2 YYNGEE. V lost 2 bases and J lost 3; bases outside the gene matches: 2. The CDR3 loop spans 16 amino acids. The CDR3 loop is CASSVGLAGGTDTQYF. The DNA of the CDR3 is TGTGCCAGCAGCGTTGGACTAGCGGGGGGTACAGATACGCAGTATTTT. Based on the CDR3 plus reference TRBV9 and TRBJ2-3, the full variable domain is DSGVTQTPKHLITATGQRVTLRCSPRSGDLSVYWYQQSLDQGLQFLIQYYNGEERAKGNILERFSAQQFPDLHSELNLSSLELGDSALYFCASSVGLAGGTDTQYFGPGTRLTVL.

This clone has a single count. The chain joins TRBV11-2 to TRBJ2-7; possibly TRBD1 for D (6 bases). Germline lookup yields CDR1 SGHAT and CDR2 FQNNGV. This CDR3 is 17 amino acids long. The V end was cut by 0 bases, the J end by 7 bases, with 22 bases between. This chain's CDR3 is CASSLDRTGIVAGEQYF. The CDR3 DNA reads as TGTGCCAGCAGCTTAGATCGTACAGGGATCGTGGCTGGGGAGCAGTACTTC.

The V and J genes are TRBV7-2 and TRBJ1-6, with 8 bases identical to TRBD1. The CDR3 consists of 16 residues. The trim removed 6 bases at V and 8 bases at J, leaving 12 bases unmatched. Germline V gene data show CDR1 as SGHTA and CDR2 as FQGNSA. The CDR3 sequence: CASRLQGASFDSPLHF. CDR3 nucleotides: TGTGCCAGCAGACTTCAGGGGGCTTCCTTCGATTCACCCCTCCACTTT.

This chain links TRBV7-9 with TRBJ1-3; D may be TRBD1 (6 bases). Germline V gives CDR1 SEHNR, CDR2 FQNEAQ (reference sequence). V was pared by 6 bases and J by 3 bases, with 9 bases between. The CDR3 consists of 13 residues. This CDR3 reads CASSPDSGNTIYF. The CDR3, as DNA: TGTGCCAGCAGTCCGGACAGTGGAAACACCATATATTTT. Combining the CDR3 with reference TRBV7-9 and TRBJ1-3 gives the whole variable domain DTGVSQNPRHKITKRGQNVTFRCDPISEHNRLYWYRQTLGQGPEFLTYFQNEAQLEKSRLLSDRFSAERPKGSFSTLEIQRTEQGDSAMYLCASSPDSGNTIYFGEGSWLTVV.

The V and J genes are TRBV15 and TRBJ2-1; 12 bases fit TRBD2. This CDR3 region has 16 residues. Germline CDR1 LNHNV, CDR2 YYDKDF (reference sequence). With 0 bases clipped from V and 8 bases from J, the junction kept 5 bases outside the gene matches. CDR3 region: CATSREATSGGYEQFF. The CDR3 DNA is TGTGCCACCAGCAGAGAAGCCACTAGCGGGGGGTATGAGCAGTTCTTC.

There are many counts of this clone. This chain joins TRBV6-5 and TRBJ1-1; no definite D call. CDR3 size: 16 residues. Germline loops: CDR1 MNHEY, CDR2 SVGAGI. The V end was cut by 4 bases, the J end by 0 bases, with 15 bases between. The CDR3: CASSFPQTALNTEAFF. In nucleotides, the CDR3 is TGTGCCAGCAGTTTCCCCCAAACAGCTCTGAACACTGAAGCTTTCTTT.

The V call is TRBV7-6, the J call TRBJ2-2; the match to TRBD1 covers 7 bases. The CDR3 extends over 15 amino acids. Germline V gene data show CDR1 as SGHVS and CDR2 as FNYEAQ. Trimming removed 5 bases from V and 3 bases from J; junction bases left unmatched: 6. As DNA, the CDR3 is TGTGCCAGCAGCCCCCAACAGGGGTACACCGGGGAGCTGTTTTTT. Its protein is CASSPQQGYTGELFF.

This clone showed up just once. The genes are TRBV29-1 and TRBJ2-2; TRBD1 matches 9 bases. CDR1 and CDR2 from the germline V gene are SQVTM and ANQGSEA. The CDR3 covers 15 residues. V shed 6 bases, J shed 1 base, and the junction held 6 bases outside the gene matches. The CDR3 sequence is CSVYRDRVNTGELFF. DNA for the CDR3: TGCAGCGTCTACCGGGACAGGGTGAACACCGGGGAGCTGTTTTTT.

This clone appeared a single time. V and J are TRBV6-5 and TRBJ2-7, with D tentatively TRBD2 (5 bases). There are 13 residues in the CDR3. Germline V CDR1 and CDR2: MNHEY, SVGAGI. Trimming left V 2 bases short and J 2 bases short, with 7 bases between. CDR3 nucleotide sequence: TGTGCCAGCAGTTACCCCGGGGCCTACGAGCAGTACTTC. Its protein product is CASSYPGAYEQYF.

The genes are TRBV28 and TRBJ2-5; 11 bases align to TRBD1. In germline, CDR1 is MDHEN, CDR2 SYDVKM. V dropped 6 bases and J dropped 4; count of bases not matched to a gene: 7. This CDR3 region has 15 residues. The CDR3: CASSRLGQGGETQYF. In DNA form, the CDR3 reads TGTGCCAGCAGCCGATTGGGACAGGGGGGAGAGACCCAGTACTTC.

The chain joins TRBV5-1 to TRBJ1-2; D is perhaps TRBD1 (5 bases). This CDR3 comprises 13 residues. Germline CDR1 is SGHRS and CDR2 is YFSETQ. Trimming took off 2 bases at V and 4 bases at J, with 9 bases between the two ends. CDR3 nucleotide sequence: TGCGCCAGCAGCTTTGGAGGGGCCTATGGCTACACCTTC. It is translated as CASSFGGAYGYTF.

The CDR3 bases are TGTGCCAGTAGTACTGGGGGACAGTCTCGAGGGACCGGGGAGCTGTTTTTT. Translating it yields CASSTGGQSRGTGELFF. The chain joins TRBV19 to TRBJ2-2; 7 bases agree with TRBD1. The CDR3 is 17 residues long. V was pared by 4 bases and J by 5 bases, with 13 bases of the junction left unmatched. Germline V gene lookup returns CDR1 LNHDA and CDR2 SQIVND (reference sequence).

V usage is TRBV15 and J usage is TRBJ2-7; 9 nucleotides align to TRBD1. The germline V gene has CDR1 LNHNV and CDR2 YYDKDF (reference sequence). This CDR3 is built from 14 residues. V lost 3 bases, J lost 3 bases, and 3 bases stayed unmatched. The CDR3 DNA reads as TGTGCCACCAGCAGGGACAGGGGTCGCTACGAGCAGTACTTC. Its translation is CATSRDRGRYEQYF.